This T cell receptor beta chain was captured in a study of OX40 agonist ivuxolimab in advanced cancers. Study-level background: Clinicians treated patients with ivuxolimab, an agonistic anti-OX40 (CD134) antibody. Dose-escalation cases comprised hepatocellular carcinoma, melanoma, renal cell or head and neck cancer.

Assay used: immunoSEQ multiplex PCR; TCRdb lists only in-frame clones, some missing. The table includes tens of thousands of clones, roughly 87% detected once. The CDR3 runs to 14 residues. Germline V gene data show CDR1 as KGHSH and CDR2 as LQKENI. V was shortened by 3 bases and J by 4 bases, with 10 bases between the two germline ends. Patients were ineligible given autoimmune disease history or systemic immunosuppression. This TCR derives from an adult with an advanced solid tumor such as melanoma, head and neck, liver or kidney cancer. The rearrangement uses TRBV18 and TRBJ1-5, with a tentative D call TRBD1 (5 bases). The specimen was CD4+ or CD8+ T cells sorted from blood, collected in a trial of the OX40 agonist ivuxolimab. Here the CDR3 reads CASSPGLGNQPQHF. In DNA form, the CDR3 reads TGTGCCAGCTCACCGGGACTAGGGAATCAGCCCCAGCATTTT. The full variable domain, with the rest looked up from reference TRBV18 and TRBJ1-5, is NAGVMQNPRHLVRRRGQEARLRCSPMKGHSHVYWYRQLPEEGLKFMVYLQKENIIDESGMPKERFSAEFPKEGPSILRIQQVVRGDSAAYFCASSPGLGNQPQHFGDGTRLSIL.